This section outlines one T cell receptor beta chain sequence together with its context. Generated by immunoSEQ multiplex PCR, the TCRdb table keeps only in-frame clones and is missing some. The repertoire holds tens of thousands of clones, with 90% to 95% as singletons. The data were taken from a study of T cell changes during pregnancy in multiple sclerosis. V trimming: 3 bases; J trimming: 2 bases; junction bases outside the gene matches: 7. Germline values: CDR1 KGHSH, CDR2 LQKENI. The CDR3 is made up of 16 amino acids. This clonotype was obtained from a female donor with multiple sclerosis, enrolled in a pregnancy study. The V call is TRBV18, the J call TRBJ2-7; TRBD1 matches 10 bases. The material sequenced was CD8+ T cells from peripheral blood mononuclear cells, taken in the second trimester of pregnancy. The chain's CDR3 is CASSPLRQGATYEQYF. The CDR3 DNA follows: TGTGCCAGCTCACCCCTCCGACAGGGGGCAACCTACGAGCAGTACTTC.